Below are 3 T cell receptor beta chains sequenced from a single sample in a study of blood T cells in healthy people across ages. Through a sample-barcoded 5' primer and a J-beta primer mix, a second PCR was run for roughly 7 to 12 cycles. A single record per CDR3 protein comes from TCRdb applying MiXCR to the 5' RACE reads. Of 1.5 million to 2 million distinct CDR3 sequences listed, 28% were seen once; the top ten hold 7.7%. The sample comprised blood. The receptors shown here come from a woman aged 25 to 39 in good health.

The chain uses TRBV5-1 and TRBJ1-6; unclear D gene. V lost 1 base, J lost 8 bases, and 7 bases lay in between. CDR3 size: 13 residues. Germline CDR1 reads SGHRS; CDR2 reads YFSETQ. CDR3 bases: TGCGCCAGCAGCTTGCGGGGAGATTCACCCCTCCACTTT. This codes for CASSLRGDSPLHF. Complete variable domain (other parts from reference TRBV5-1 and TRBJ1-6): KAGVTQTPRYLIKTRGQQVTLSCSPISGHRSVSWYQQTPGQGLQFLFEYFSETQRNKGNFPGRFSGRQFSNSRSEMNVSTLELGDSALYLCASSLRGDSPLHFGNGTRLTVT.

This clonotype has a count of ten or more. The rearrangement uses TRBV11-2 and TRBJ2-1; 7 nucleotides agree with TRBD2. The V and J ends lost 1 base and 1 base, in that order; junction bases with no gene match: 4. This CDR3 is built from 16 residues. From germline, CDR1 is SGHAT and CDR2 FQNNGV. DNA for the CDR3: TGTGCCAGCAGCTTAGGGGGTAGCGGGTCCTACAATGAGCAGTTCTTC. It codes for CASSLGGSGSYNEQFF.

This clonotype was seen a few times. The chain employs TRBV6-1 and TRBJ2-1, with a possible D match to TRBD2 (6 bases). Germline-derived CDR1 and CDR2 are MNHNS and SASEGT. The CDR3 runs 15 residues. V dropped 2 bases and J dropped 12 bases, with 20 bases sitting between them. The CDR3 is CASSESFVGGEVQFF. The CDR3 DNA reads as TGTGCCAGCAGTGAATCTTTTGTCGGCGGGGAGGTGCAGTTCTTC.